The source of this T cell receptor (beta chain) is a study of shared clonotypes between healthy human individuals. Study context: The plates for each donor numbered three CD4 naive, three CD4 memory, two CD8 naive and one CD8 memory. Study-wide findings and caveats: Across subsets, estimated richness was generally greater for naive than for memory populations.

As regards this clone: The antigen is unknown.

With 5 bases clipped from V and 2 bases from J, the junction kept 5 bases outside the gene matches. The CDR3 loop spans 14 amino acids. Per germline, CDR1 SGHAT and CDR2 FQNNGV. When replicate PCRs were run on sorted subsets, they used around 200 ng DNA, about 30,000 T cell genomes. Profiled with immunoSEQ multiplex PCR; TCRdb holds only in-frame clones, not every one. The sample records over 2 million clones, about 95% being singletons. This sequence joins TRBV11-2 and TRBJ2-5; TRBD2 agrees at 7 bases. This receptor was identified in a man younger than 35 in good health. Sample: naive CD4+ T cells sorted from blood. The subset: CD45RA+ positively selected. The CDR3 is CASSISSGQETQYF. In DNA, the CDR3 is TGTGCCAGCAGCATTTCTAGCGGACAAGAGACCCAGTACTTC.